The next 27 T cell receptor beta chains were all read from a single sample in a study of cytomegalovirus exposure and HLA in healthy donors. TCRdb keeps only in-frame clones here, not all; method: immunoSEQ multiplex PCR. The table shows roughly 280,000 clones, with about 86% occurring only once. Sequenced: PBMCs. All receptors come from a woman between 18 and 30 years old in good health and CMV-seronegative.

The chain uses TRBV7-6 and TRBJ2-7; 7 positions match TRBD1. The CDR3 is 14 residues long. V gave up 2 bases and J gave up 2 bases; unmatched junction bases: 3. Germline assignment: CDR1 SGHVS and CDR2 FNYEAQ. The CDR3 coding sequence is TGTGCCAGCAGCTTAACAGGGGTGACCTACGAGCAGTACTTC. Its translation: CASSLTGVTYEQYF.

The chain employs TRBV9 and TRBJ2-7; TRBD2 aligns across 9 bases. The CDR3 sequence is 17 residues long. The J segment lost 3 bases and the V segment lost 0 bases, leaving 10 bases of the junction unmatched. CDR1 is SGDLS, CDR2 YYNGEE, per germline. CDR3 DNA sequence: TGTGCCAGCAGCGTAGCGGGGCGAGCGGGAGGAATCTACGAGCAGTACTTC. Amino acids: CASSVAGRAGGIYEQYF. The full variable domain, rest sourced from reference TRBV9 and TRBJ2-7, is DSGVTQTPKHLITATGQRVTLRCSPRSGDLSVYWYQQSLDQGLQFLIQYYNGEERAKGNILERFSAQQFPDLHSELNLSSLELGDSALYFCASSVAGRAGGIYEQYFGPGTRLTVT.

The rearrangement links TRBV19 to TRBJ1-2, with TRBD1 matching over 7 bases. Trimming cost V 7 bases and J 4 bases; bases outside gene matches: 3. The CDR3 runs to 12 residues. Germline loops: CDR1 LNHDA, CDR2 SQIVND (reference sequence). This CDR3 is CASIQGSYGYTF. CDR3 nucleotides: TGTGCCAGTATACAGGGGTCCTATGGCTACACCTTC.

This clone was detected only once. The CDR3 DNA reads TGTGCCAGCAGTTTGATTGCCAGGGGCCATGGCTACACCTTC. Translation gives CASSLIARGHGYTF. This chain uses TRBV28 with TRBJ1-2; a possible D gene is TRBD1 (6 bases). From germline, CDR1 is MDHEN and CDR2 SYDVKM. The CDR3 runs to 14 residues. Trimming shortened V by 3 bases and J by 6 bases, and 14 bases separated the two germline ends.

The rearrangement joins TRBV30 to TRBJ2-7, with D possibly being TRBD1 (5 bases). Trimming cost V 3 bases and J 2 bases, with 26 bases left between them. The CDR3 spans 18 residues. The germline gives CDR1 GTSNPN, CDR2 SVGIG (reference sequence). CDR3 DNA: TGTGCCTGGAGGGCAATTCCGCCAGGGCGGAATTTACCCTACGAGCAGTACTTC. It yields the protein CAWRAIPPGRNLPYEQYF.

The V and J genes are TRBV12-5 and TRBJ2-7; tentative D call: TRBD2 (5 bases). The CDR3 contains 16 residues. With 2 bases removed from V and 2 bases from J, the gap between germline ends came to 16 bases. Germline lookup yields CDR1 LGHNT and CDR2 FRNRAP. CDR3: CASGLFVTEAPYEQYF. DNA of the CDR3: TGTGCTAGTGGTTTGTTTGTAACGGAGGCCCCCTACGAGCAGTACTTC. Based on the CDR3 plus reference TRBV12-5 and TRBJ2-7, the full variable domain is DARVTQTPRHKVTEMGQEVTMRCQPILGHNTVFWYRQTMMQGLELLAYFRNRAPLDDSGMPKDRFSAEMPDATLATLKIQPSEPRDSAVYFCASGLFVTEAPYEQYFGPGTRLTVT.

The chain uses TRBV19 and TRBJ2-3, with D possibly matching TRBD1 (6 bases). The CDR3 covers 13 residues. Per the germline V gene, CDR1 is LNHDA and CDR2 is SQIVND (reference sequence). Trimming cost V 5 bases and J 4 bases, with 10 bases left between them. The CDR3 protein is CASSSWGPDTQYF. The CDR3 DNA reads TGTGCCAGTAGTTCCTGGGGGCCAGATACGCAGTATTTT.

The table lists this clone with a few counts. The chain carries TRBV7-2 and TRBJ1-2, with D uncertain. V was trimmed by 5 bases and J by 2 bases, leaving 12 bases between them. The germline V gene has CDR1 SGHTA and CDR2 FQGNSA. The CDR3 is 14 residues long. The CDR3 DNA sequence: TGTGCCAGCAGCCCCATGAGGCAGAACTATGGCTACACCTTC. The encoded protein is CASSPMRQNYGYTF. Full variable domain (outside the CDR3, taken from reference TRBV7-2 and TRBJ1-2): GAGVSQSPSNKVTEKGKDVELRCDPISGHTALYWYRQSLGQGLEFLIYFQGNSAPDKSGLPSDRFSAERTGGSVSTLTIQRTQQEDSAVYLCASSPMRQNYGYTFGSGTRLTVV.

The chain has TRBV10-1 and TRBJ2-5, with 11 bases fitting TRBD2. The CDR3 covers 13 residues. Looked up from germline, CDR1 is WNHNN and CDR2 is SYGVQD (reference sequence). The V segment lost 2 bases and the J segment 13 bases; nucleotides outside the gene matches: 6. CDR3 loop: CASSEVTSGAPYF. The CDR3 DNA reads as TGCGCCAGCAGTGAGGTGACTAGCGGGGCCCCGTACTTC.

This chain connects TRBV5-6 to TRBJ2-2, with TRBD2 as a possible D gene (6 bases). V dropped 5 bases and J dropped 7 bases, with 9 bases sitting between them. The CDR3 has 12 residues. Germline CDR1 reads SGHDT; CDR2 reads YYEEEE. The CDR3 loop reads CASSSGIGELFF. The CDR3 DNA reads TGTGCCAGCAGTAGCGGTATCGGGGAGCTGTTTTTT.

This clone was found a few times. In nucleotides, the CDR3 is TGTGCCAGTAGTATAATCGGGGGAGAAGAGACCCAGTACTTC. Protein product: CASSIIGGEETQYF. The chain employs TRBV19 and TRBJ2-5; perhaps TRBD2 as D (6 bases). The CDR3 runs to 14 residues. V was trimmed by 2 bases and J by 3 bases, leaving 10 bases between them. CDR1 is LNHDA, CDR2 SQIVND, per germline (reference sequence).

This clone was found a few times. The chain employs TRBV30 and TRBJ1-2, with 7 bases fitting TRBD1. Germline CDR1 is GTSNPN and CDR2 is SVGIG (reference sequence). Trimming at V came to 8 bases and at J to 6 bases, leaving 3 bases not matched to a gene. This CDR3 is built from 10 residues. The CDR3: CATDRDGYTF. The CDR3 DNA reads TGTGCCACAGACAGGGATGGCTACACCTTC.

The chain is built from TRBV28 and TRBJ1-1; 8 bases match TRBD1. This CDR3 spans 15 amino acids. Germline loops: CDR1 MDHEN, CDR2 SYDVKM. Trimming cost V 5 bases and J 4 bases; bases outside gene matches: 9. DNA of the CDR3: TGTGCCAGCAGTGCGCACAGGGGGGGCGGCACTGAAGCTTTCTTT. Its translation is CASSAHRGGGTEAFF.

The chain combines TRBV14 with TRBJ1-2; D is unclear. CDR3 length: 13 amino acids. V lost 0 bases and J 5 bases, leaving 7 bases between the germline ends. Germline V lookup: CDR1 SGHDN, CDR2 FVKESK. CDR3 residues: CASSQDISYGYTF. CDR3 DNA sequence: TGTGCCAGCAGCCAAGATATTTCGTATGGCTACACCTTC.

The V call is TRBV28, the J call TRBJ2-7, with 7 bases aligning to TRBD1. This CDR3 region has 17 residues. Losses at the gene ends were 5 bases for V and 1 base for J; bases not matched to a gene: 14. Per germline, CDR1 MDHEN and CDR2 SYDVKM. This CDR3 is CASSNGDRVLSSYEQYF. The CDR3 DNA sequence: TGTGCCAGCAGTAATGGTGACAGGGTACTTTCTTCCTACGAGCAGTACTTC.

This clone appeared a single time. The chain recombines TRBV21-1 with TRBJ2-2; the table names TRBD1, a call not compared with the DNA. TRBV21-1 is tagged as a pseudogene. The length of the CDR3 is 15 residues. The CDR3 region is CASSRQEPNTGELFF. The CDR3 region has the DNA TGTGCCAGCAGCAGACAGGAGCCGAACACCGGGGAGCTGTTTTTT.

This rearrangement joins TRBV6-5 to TRBJ2-7; D possibly corresponds to TRBD1 (6 bases). CDR1 MNHEY and CDR2 SVGAGI come from the germline V gene. CDR3 length: 14 residues. V lost 7 bases, J lost 6 bases, and 19 bases lay in between. The CDR3 loop is CASTATTTGLEQYF. As DNA, the CDR3 is TGTGCCAGCACCGCAACCACTACAGGGCTCGAGCAGTACTTC.

This clone occurred once. The V call is TRBV11-3, the J call TRBJ2-3; 7 bases align to TRBD1. The CDR3 is 14 residues long. CDR1 SGHNT and CDR2 YENEEA come from the germline V gene. After removal of 5 bases from V and 1 base from J, the junction contained 3 bases not matched to a gene. The DNA for the CDR3 is TGTGCCAGCAGCCCTGGACAGGGCACAGATACGCAGTATTTT. Protein sequence: CASSPGQGTDTQYF.

The V call is TRBV5-1, the J call TRBJ2-2; 11 bases map to TRBD1. The CDR3 covers 18 residues. Germline trimming cut 0 bases from V and 3 bases from J; bases unmatched to any gene: 7. The V gene's germline CDR1 is SGHRS and CDR2 YFSETQ. The CDR3 DNA follows: TGCGCCAGCAGCTTGGTTCCCTGGACAGGGGGCGACACCGGGGAGCTGTTTTTT. Translation: CASSLVPWTGGDTGELFF.

This clone was seen more than once but under ten times. The chain has TRBV30 and TRBJ1-5; D call uncertain. Between the trimmed V and J ends, which lost 5 bases and 0 bases, there was a span of 11 bases. Germline V gene data show CDR1 as GTSNPN and CDR2 as SVGIG (reference sequence). This CDR3 region has 14 residues. The CDR3, as DNA: TGTGCCTGGGGCGTAGACTATAGCAATCAGCCCCAGCATTTT. This sequence encodes CAWGVDYSNQPQHF.

This sequence joins TRBV7-6 and TRBJ2-2; TRBD2 matches 11 bases. The CDR3 runs 17 residues. After removal of 4 bases from V and 5 bases from J, the junction contained 9 bases not matched to a gene. Germline CDR1 and CDR2: SGHVS and FNYEAQ. The CDR3 DNA is TGTGCCAGCAGCTACGGGACTAGCGGAACGGGAACCGGGGAGCTGTTTTTT. Protein product: CASSYGTSGTGTGELFF.

The V gene is TRBV29-1, the J gene TRBJ2-1; weak D call: TRBD2 (5 bases). The length of the CDR3 is 18 residues. The V and J ends lost 5 bases and 1 base respectively, with 24 bases between them. CDR1 SQVTM and CDR2 ANQGSEA come from the germline V gene. This CDR3 is CSVSLAVRVVWSYNEQFF. The CDR3 region has the DNA TGCAGCGTTAGCCTAGCTGTCCGGGTCGTGTGGTCCTACAATGAGCAGTTCTTC.

V usage is TRBV29-1 and J usage is TRBJ1-2, with 8 positions matching TRBD1. Germline CDR1 is SQVTM and CDR2 is ANQGSEA. The CDR3 is 12 amino acids. V trimming: 6 bases; J trimming: 4 bases; junction bases outside the gene matches: 4. The CDR3 spells CSVRTGPYGYTF. The CDR3 region has the DNA TGCAGCGTGAGGACAGGGCCCTATGGCTACACCTTC.

The gene calls are TRBV5-8 and TRBJ2-5; D is uncertain. From germline, CDR1 is SGHTS and CDR2 YDEGEE. The CDR3 has 14 residues. V was trimmed by 1 base and J by 2 bases, leaving 9 bases between them. The CDR3 nucleotides are TGTGCCAGCAGCTTGAGGCAGGCACAAGAGACCCAGTACTTC. This sequence encodes CASSLRQAQETQYF. The variable domain in full, completed from reference TRBV5-8 and TRBJ2-5, reads EAGVTQSPTHLIKTRGQQATLRCSPISGHTSVYWYQQALGLGLQFLLWYDEGEERNRGNFPPRFSGRQFPNYSSELNVNALELEDSALYLCASSLRQAQETQYFGPGTRLLVL.

The chain carries TRBV6-5 and TRBJ2-3; perhaps TRBD2 as D (7 bases). V lost 6 bases to trimming and J lost 5 bases, with 18 bases between them. Germline lookup yields CDR1 MNHEY and CDR2 SVGAGI. The CDR3 contains 15 residues. CDR3 nucleotide sequence: TGTGCCAGCAGATTGAGGGGGGGCCTAGAAGATACGCAGTATTTT. This codes for CASRLRGGLEDTQYF.

This clone was seen only a few times. The chain carries TRBV30 and TRBJ1-2; D unresolved. This CDR3 region has 11 residues. Germline CDR1 and CDR2: GTSNPN and SVGIG (reference sequence). V was clipped by 4 bases and J by 7 bases, with 10 bases between them. The CDR3 here is CAWNMAGGYTF. CDR3 bases: TGTGCCTGGAATATGGCAGGTGGCTACACCTTC.

The chain has TRBV4-3 and TRBJ1-1; D is unresolved. Trimming removed 0 bases at V and 0 bases at J, with 11 bases between. Germline V gives CDR1 LGHNA, CDR2 YSLEER. CDR3 length equals 16 residues. The CDR3 DNA sequence: TGCGCCAGCAGCCAAGATCCCACTCCCATGAACACTGAAGCTTTCTTT. It translates to CASSQDPTPMNTEAFF.